This T cell receptor beta chain is from a study of T-cell memory formation after mild COVID-19. This clonotype was recorded a few times. TCRdb reprocessed the 5' RACE reads with MiXCR, giving one entry per CDR3 protein. The sample gives roughly 150,000 distinct CDR3 sequences, roughly 13% of which show up once; approximately 3.4% is in the top ten. The CDR3 is made up of 15 amino acids. In germline, CDR1 is SGHRS, CDR2 YFSETQ. V trimming: 2 bases; J trimming: 4 bases; junction bases outside the gene matches: 8. V gene TRBV5-1 combines with J gene TRBJ1-1; 7 nucleotides line up with TRBD1. The specimen sequenced was PBMCs or a T cell subset sorted from them (not recorded which). This sequence originates from a man between 18 and 29 years old who had mild COVID-19 (a few samples of this study predate the infection). Cell type and time point are not known. CDR3 coding DNA: TGCGCCAGCAGCTTATCGACAGGGCAAGCCACTGAAGCTTTCTTT. It is translated as CASSLSTGQATEAFF.